The entry below describes one T cell receptor (beta chain). With survey level as its setting, the immunoSEQ assay was v3.0. The table came from immunoSEQ multiplex PCR; TCRdb's copy has only in-frame clones and leaves some out. Of roughly 33,000 clones listed, around 97% are singletons. The record originates from a study of long-term antiretroviral therapy in people with HIV. CDR3 length: 17 amino acids. The ends lost 2 bases at V and 6 bases at J; junction bases unmatched: 9. CDR1 LNHDA and CDR2 SQIVND come from the germline V gene (reference sequence). The chain recombines TRBV19 with TRBJ2-1, with 11 bases aligning to TRBD2. The sequences come from unsorted PBMCs, collected 6.9 years after starting antiretroviral therapy. The TCR comes from a man aged 30 to 45 with HIV. DNA for the CDR3: TGTGCCAGTAGTATAACCCCTCTAGCGGGAGGTGGCAATGAGCAGTTCTTC. As protein: CASSITPLAGGGNEQFF.